Sequencing of this T cell receptor (beta chain) was carried out in a study of blood T cells in healthy people across ages. Findings and caveats of the study: Estimated diversity that came from one million T cells was considered an underestimate.

Sample-barcoded 5' priming and a J-beta primer mix drove a second PCR of about 7 to 12 cycles. Per sample, CDR3-containing paired-end reads numbered at least 2.5 million. TCRdb used MiXCR to reprocess the 5' RACE reads, holding one entry per CDR3 protein. This sample has approximately 1,000,000 distinct CDR3 sequences, with around two fifths found just once. This CDR3 is built from 13 residues. With 4 bases removed from V and 6 bases from J, the gap between germline ends came to 13 bases. Looked up from germline, CDR1 is SGHRS and CDR2 is YFSETQ. About 10 milliliters of peripheral blood were drawn from each donor into EDTA-treated tubes. This clonotype occurred a few times. Its cognate antigen is unknown.

Sequencing used blood. The chain couples TRBV5-1 to TRBJ1-2; the D is unclear. This clonotype originated in a man aged 18 to 30 in good health. The chain's CDR3 is CASSQTSNDGYTF. In nucleotides, the CDR3 is TGCGCCAGCAGCCAGACAAGCAACGATGGCTACACCTTC.